Shown below are 14 T cell receptor beta chains from a single sample sequenced in a study of blood T cell repertoires in COVID-19. Some clones are missing from TCRdb's copy, which holds only in-frame ones; the method was immunoSEQ multiplex PCR. The table records 35,000 to 50,000 clones, about 80% of them present only once. Sample: peripheral blood. The receptors were gathered from a human donor with acute or convalescent COVID-19. The donor label of this sample is uncertain.

This clone has only one observation. The chain links TRBV29-1 to TRBJ2-1, with 15 bases lining up with TRBD2. CDR3 length: 16 amino acids. Germline CDR1 reads SQVTM; CDR2 reads ANQGSEA. J lost 5 bases, V lost 6 bases, and 8 bases had no gene match. In DNA, the CDR3 is TGCAGCGTAGCCGGGACTAGCGGGAGGCGAGACAATGAGCAGTTCTTC. Protein product: CSVAGTSGRRDNEQFF.

The J gene is TRBJ2-2, the V gene TRBV28; D is ambiguous. The CDR3 length is 13 residues. Germline CDR1 and CDR2: MDHEN and SYDVKM. The V end lost 5 bases, the J end lost 4 bases, and 8 bases lay between the germline ends. The CDR3 region has the DNA TGTGCCAGCAGTCCTCTCCCCACCGGGGAGCTGTTTTTT. This gives the protein CASSPLPTGELFF.

V is TRBV7-3 and J is TRBJ1-1; D gene unclear. Germline V gene sequence: CDR1 SGHTA, CDR2 FQGTGA. CDR3 length: 13 amino acids. V was clipped by 2 bases and J by 5 bases, with 9 bases between them. In nucleotides, the CDR3 is TGTGCCAGCAGCTTACAAGGGAGGACTGAAGCTTTCTTT. Its protein product is CASSLQGRTEAFF.

The V and J genes are TRBV19 and TRBJ2-7; TRBD2 aligns across 9 bases. Germline V lookup: CDR1 LNHDA, CDR2 SQIVND (reference sequence). The CDR3 runs 15 residues. V shed 4 bases and J 3 bases; nucleotides not matched to a gene: 7. This CDR3 is CASSRTGTSNYEQYF. CDR3 sequence (DNA): TGTGCCAGTAGTAGGACCGGGACTAGCAACTACGAGCAGTACTTC.

Of note for this clone: Other nucleotide sequences from this sample produce the same CDR3. The chain is built from TRBV3-1 (or the pseudogene TRBV3-2) and TRBJ2-7; D is uncertain. CDR3 length: 11 amino acids. Deletions cut 2 bases from V and 3 bases from J, with 2 bases between. CDR1 and CDR2 (germline): LGHDT, YNNKEL (reference sequence). The chain's CDR3 is CASSQLYEQYF. In DNA, the CDR3 is TGTGCCAGCAGCCAACTCTACGAGCAGTACTTC.

The chain links TRBV19 to TRBJ1-2, with a possible D match to TRBD1 (5 bases). CDR3 length: 14 amino acids. Between the trimmed V and J ends, which lost 5 bases and 3 bases, there was a span of 13 bases. CDR1 LNHDA and CDR2 SQIVND come from the germline V gene (reference sequence). The CDR3: CASSGGMGYYGYTF. CDR3 DNA: TGTGCCAGTAGTGGGGGGATGGGTTACTATGGCTACACCTTC.

V usage is TRBV27 and J usage is TRBJ2-3; no definite D call. The CDR3 loop spans 14 amino acids. Trimming removed 6 bases from V and 0 bases from J, with 10 bases in between. Germline loops: CDR1 MNHEY, CDR2 SMNVEV (reference sequence). Written as DNA, the CDR3 is TGTGCCAGCAGGTATAGCTATAGCACAGATACGCAGTATTTT. It is translated as CASRYSYSTDTQYF.

The CDR3 DNA reads TGTGCCAGCAGCTTATTCCAGGGGGACGAGCAGTACTTC. It specifies CASSLFQGDEQYF. This chain connects TRBV7-3 to TRBJ2-7; 7 positions agree with TRBD1. V shed 2 bases, J shed 5 bases, and the junction held 3 bases outside the gene matches. Looked up from germline, CDR1 is SGHTA and CDR2 is FQGTGA. This CDR3 region has 13 residues.

The chain carries TRBV7-3 and TRBJ2-5; the D is unclear. Germline lookup yields CDR1 SGHTA and CDR2 FQGTGA. Trimming took off 3 bases at V and 5 bases at J, with 10 bases between the two ends. The CDR3 has 13 amino acids. The CDR3 here is CASSFGPGETQYF. The CDR3 nucleotides are TGTGCCAGCAGCTTTGGTCCCGGGGAGACCCAGTACTTC. Using reference TRBV7-3 and TRBJ2-5 for the parts outside the CDR3, the full variable domain is GAGVSQTPSNKVTEKGKYVELRCDPISGHTALYWYRQSLGQGPEFLIYFQGTGAADDSGLPNDRFFAVRPEGSVSTLKIQRTERGDSAVYLCASSFGPGETQYFGPGTRLLVL.

By frequency in the sample, this clone is medium-sized (0.01 to 0.1%). The chain joins TRBV7-8 to TRBJ2-1; 14 nucleotides agree with TRBD2. There are 16 residues in the CDR3. Germline-derived CDR1 and CDR2 are SGHVS and FQNEAQ. V shed 3 bases and J 6 bases; nucleotides not matched to a gene: 4. CDR3 residues: CASSLGLAGAGNEQFF. The CDR3, as DNA: TGTGCCAGCAGCTTGGGACTAGCGGGAGCGGGCAATGAGCAGTTCTTC.

The sample holds one count of this clone. The sample contains more than one DNA sequence encoding this CDR3. The rearrangement joins TRBV28 to TRBJ1-2; no definite D call. Trimming cost V 4 bases and J 4 bases, with 10 bases left between them. The length of the CDR3 is 13 residues. Per the germline V gene, CDR1 is MDHEN and CDR2 is SYDVKM. CDR3 amino acids: CASSSSYLYGYTF. CDR3 nucleotide sequence: TGTGCCAGCAGTTCTTCCTACCTCTATGGCTACACCTTC.

The CDR3, as DNA: TGTGCCAGCAGCTTAGTTTTAGCGGGAGGCCCTTTCGCGAACACCGGGGAGCTGTTTTTT. This sequence encodes CASSLVLAGGPFANTGELFF. The V gene is TRBV7-7, the J gene TRBJ2-2; 10 nucleotides agree with TRBD2. This CDR3 spans 20 amino acids. The trim removed 1 base at V and 0 bases at J, leaving 11 bases unmatched. The germline gives CDR1 SSHAT, CDR2 FNYEAQ (reference sequence).

The rearrangement uses TRBV11-2 and TRBJ2-3, with 13 bases lining up with TRBD2. The CDR3 is 16 amino acids. Germline CDR1 and CDR2: SGHAT and FQNNGV. The junction had 9 bases not matched to a gene; V was cut back by 6 bases and J by 6 bases. Here the CDR3 DNA reads TGTGCCAGCAGATCGACCGGACTAGCGGGGGCGGATACGCAGTATTTT. As protein: CASRSTGLAGADTQYF.

The chain has TRBV6-5 and TRBJ1-1, with TRBD1 matching over 7 bases. CDR3 length: 14 residues. Germline-derived CDR1 and CDR2 are MNHEY and SVGAGI. J gave up 0 bases and V 5 bases, and 3 bases lay outside the gene matches. CDR3 amino acids: CASSRTGLNTEAFF. For the CDR3, the DNA is TGTGCCAGCAGTCGGACAGGTTTGAACACTGAAGCTTTCTTT.